These T cell receptor beta chains were read from a single sample in a study of T cell repertoires in cytomegalovirus infection. MiXCR was run by TCRdb on the reads, yielding one entry per CDR3 protein. Of fewer than 550,000 distinct CDR3 sequences in the sample, 11% are singletons; the top ten hold 10%. The material sequenced was PBMCs. The receptors were sampled from a human donor in good health (CMV status not recorded). Some clones in this sample may be carry-over from other donors' samples. Both conserved end residues are part of each CDR3. Each record gives: J gene, D gene, clone size, V gene, CDR3 length, CDR3 DNA, CDR3 protein. A D gene is named only where the DNA matches it firmly. Only some rows state a clone size, as once, few, many or a class for expanded clones.

J: TRBJ1-5; D: .; size: few; V: TRBV20-1; length: 14; DNA: TGCAGTGCCGGGGGTGGGAATAGCAATCAGCCCCAGCATTTT; CDR3: CSAGGGNSNQPQHF
J: TRBJ2-3; D: TRBD1; size: few; V: TRBV10-3; length: 16; DNA: TGTGCCATCAGTGTTGGACAGGGGGCGGTAACAGATACGCAGTATTTT; CDR3: CAISVGQGAVTDTQYF
J: TRBJ1-4; D: .; size: many; V: TRBV19; length: 16; DNA: TGTGCCAGTAGTACCTGGACAGCACCAACTAATGAAAAACTGTTTTTT; CDR3: CASSTWTAPTNEKLFF
J: TRBJ2-5; D: .; size: many; V: TRBV6-5; length: 15; DNA: TGTGCCAGCAGTTACAGAGGGGGGGTCCAAGAGACCCAGTACTTC; CDR3: CASSYRGGVQETQYF
J: TRBJ2-4; D: .; size: .; V: TRBV9; length: 12; DNA: TGTGCCAGCAGCGGGAACGTCGGCATTCAGTACTTC; CDR3: CASSGNVGIQYF
J: TRBJ2-3; D: TRBD2; size: many; V: TRBV4-1; length: 16; DNA: TGCGCCAGCAGCCTCCGCCCCGGGGGGGCTGGAGATACGCAGTATTTT; CDR3: CASSLRPGGAGDTQYF
J: TRBJ2-2; D: .; size: few; V: TRBV10-2; length: 12; DNA: TGCGCCAGCTTAAGGGGGGACGGGGAGCTGTTTTTT; CDR3: CASLRGDGELFF
J: TRBJ1-2; D: .; size: .; V: TRBV20-1; length: 13; DNA: TGCAGTGCTAGAAGGCCAGGGGAGGGTGGCTACACCTTC; CDR3: CSARRPGEGGYTF
J: TRBJ2-7; D: .; size: many; V: TRBV11-1; length: 13; DNA: TGTGCCAGCAGCCGGCTTAGCGGCTACGAGCAGTACTTC; CDR3: CASSRLSGYEQYF
J: TRBJ2-2; D: TRBD2; size: few; V: TRBV11-2; length: 16; DNA: TGTGCCAGCAGCGACAGCTGGCGGGAGGACACCGGGGAGCTGTTTTTT; CDR3: CASSDSWREDTGELFF
J: TRBJ1-5; D: .; size: .; V: TRBV5-3; length: 14; DNA: TGTGCCAGAAGCTTCAGGGTTAGCAATCAGCCCCAGCATTTT; CDR3: CARSFRVSNQPQHF
J: TRBJ2-5; D: .; size: many; V: TRBV15; length: 16; DNA: TGTGCCACCAGCAGTGCTAATTTCGACTCCCAGGGGACCCAGTACTTC; CDR3: CATSSANFDSQGTQYF
J: TRBJ2-7; D: TRBD1; size: .; V: TRBV5-1; length: 14; DNA: TGCGCCAGCAGGTCCGGGACAGGGGGCTGCGAGCAGTACTTC; CDR3: CASRSGTGGCEQYF
J: TRBJ2-7; D: TRBD2; size: many; V: TRBV12-3/TRBV12-4; length: 14; DNA: TGTGCCAGCAGCTTAACTAGCGGGTCCTACGAGCAGTACTTC; CDR3: CASSLTSGSYEQYF
J: TRBJ2-3; D: TRBD1; size: many; V: TRBV7-9; length: 15; DNA: TGTGCCAGCAGCTTCCAGGGGGTGACCCAGGTGGAGCAGTATTTT; CDR3: CASSFQGVTQVEQYF
J: TRBJ2-3; D: .; size: many; V: TRBV15; length: 16; DNA: TGTGCCACCAGCAGAGTCCCAGGGGGGGGCACAGATACGCAGTATTTT; CDR3: CATSRVPGGGTDTQYF
J: TRBJ2-3; D: TRBD1; size: many; V: TRBV28; length: 15; DNA: TGTGCCAGCAGTTCATCGGGACAGGGTACGGATACGCAGTATTTT; CDR3: CASSSSGQGTDTQYF
J: TRBJ2-3; D: .; size: many; V: TRBV2; length: 13; DNA: TGTGCCAGCAGTGCGGGACGCACAGATACGCAGTATTTT; CDR3: CASSAGRTDTQYF
J: TRBJ1-2; D: .; size: many; V: TRBV4-2; length: 13; DNA: TGTGCCAGCAGTTGGAAGGGGTACTATGGCTACACCTTC; CDR3: CASSWKGYYGYTF
J: TRBJ1-2; D: .; size: many; V: TRBV12-3/TRBV12-4; length: 15; DNA: TGTGCCAGCAGTTTTTTCGGGACATCGAACTATGGCTACACCTTC; CDR3: CASSFFGTSNYGYTF
J: TRBJ2-3; D: .; size: many; V: TRBV2; length: 14; DNA: TGTGCCAGCAGTCCCACAAGCGGCACAGATACGCAGTATTTT; CDR3: CASSPTSGTDTQYF
J: TRBJ2-3; D: .; size: .; V: TRBV12-5; length: 15; DNA: TGTGCTAGTGGTTTCCCCCTACCTGGCACAGATACGCAGTATTTT; CDR3: CASGFPLPGTDTQYF
J: TRBJ1-1; D: .; size: many; V: TRBV6-5; length: 14; DNA: TGTGCCAGCAGTTACGGGGTAATGAACACTGAAGCTTTCTTT; CDR3: CASSYGVMNTEAFF
J: TRBJ2-1; D: TRBD2; size: .; V: TRBV27; length: 16; DNA: TGTGCCAGCAGTTCCCTGCGGGAGGGGGTCTGGGGTGAGCAGTTCTTC; CDR3: CASSSLREGVWGEQFF
J: TRBJ1-1; D: .; size: many; V: TRBV7-6; length: 13; DNA: TGTGCCAGCAGCTTAGAACAGGACACTGAAGCTTTCTTT; CDR3: CASSLEQDTEAFF